A single sample is the source of the 29 T cell receptor beta chains below, sequenced in a study of blood T cell repertoires in COVID-19. Some clones are missing from TCRdb's copy, which holds only in-frame ones; the method was immunoSEQ multiplex PCR. This sample has roughly 230,000 clones, with 84% found just once. Sequencing input: peripheral blood. Every receptor here comes from a man in his fifties with active or convalescent COVID-19.

The CDR3 DNA reads as TGTGCCTGGAGAAACAGGGGGCTGTTCACTGAAGCTTTCTTT. Encoded protein: CAWRNRGLFTEAFF. The chain joins TRBV30 to TRBJ1-1, with 9 nucleotides matching TRBD1. CDR3 size: 14 residues. Trimming cost V 3 bases and J 4 bases; bases outside gene matches: 6. Germline V gene sequence: CDR1 GTSNPN, CDR2 SVGIG (reference sequence). The entire variable domain, with the rest obtained from reference TRBV30 and TRBJ1-1, is as follows: SQTIHQWPATLVQPVGSPLSLECTVEGTSNPNLYWYRQAAGRGLQLLFYSVGIGQISSEVPQNLSASRPQDRQFILSSKKLLLSDSGFYLCAWRNRGLFTEAFFGQGTRLTVV.

The V call is TRBV27, the J call TRBJ1-5; weak D call: TRBD1 (5 bases). V was shortened by 6 bases and J by 3 bases, with 15 bases between the two germline ends. The length of the CDR3 is 15 residues. Germline V lookup: CDR1 MNHEY, CDR2 SMNVEV (reference sequence). The CDR3 loop is CASRTSGGTNQPQHF. The CDR3 DNA is TGTGCCAGCAGAACCTCGGGGGGTACCAATCAGCCCCAGCATTTT.

V usage is TRBV28 and J usage is TRBJ2-1; 7 nucleotides line up with TRBD1. The CDR3 has 14 amino acids. Germline loops: CDR1 MDHEN, CDR2 SYDVKM. The V segment lost 3 bases and the J segment 2 bases; nucleotides outside the gene matches: 1. This CDR3 is CASSLTGPYNEQFF. CDR3 sequence (DNA): TGTGCCAGCAGTTTGACAGGGCCCTACAATGAGCAGTTCTTC.

This chain uses TRBV27 with TRBJ2-1; 9 bases align to TRBD2. CDR3 length equals 16 residues. The ends lost 2 bases at V and 10 bases at J; junction bases unmatched: 12. Germline V gene lookup returns CDR1 MNHEY and CDR2 SMNVEV (reference sequence). The CDR3 here is CASSLPPAGGLSEQFF. In nucleotides, the CDR3 is TGTGCCAGCAGTTTACCCCCAGCGGGGGGCCTAAGCGAGCAGTTCTTC.

This chain links TRBV19 with TRBJ2-2, with TRBD2 identical over 8 bases. Looked up from germline, CDR1 is LNHDA and CDR2 is SQIVND (reference sequence). V was clipped by 1 base and J by 4 bases; unmatched bases: 5. This CDR3 is built from 16 residues. Here the CDR3 DNA reads TGTGCCAGTAGTATAGTATCCGCGGGAGGCACCGGGGAGCTGTTTTTT. Protein product: CASSIVSAGGTGELFF.

The V call is TRBV27, the J call TRBJ1-2, with a possible D match to TRBD1 (6 bases). The V and J ends lost 4 bases and 1 base respectively, with 10 bases between them. This CDR3 contains 14 residues. Germline V gene lookup returns CDR1 MNHEY and CDR2 SMNVEV (reference sequence). CDR3 DNA sequence: TGTGCCAGCAGTTCCGGGACAAGTAACTATGGCTACACCTTC. This sequence encodes CASSSGTSNYGYTF.

The chain uses TRBV7-2 and TRBJ1-3; 12 nucleotides agree with TRBD1. Trimming removed 5 bases from V and 4 bases from J; junction bases left unmatched: 12. Germline V gene sequence: CDR1 SGHTA, CDR2 FQGNSA. The CDR3 contains 18 residues. Here the CDR3 reads CASSMHPGQGAGGNTIYF. The CDR3, as DNA: TGTGCCAGCAGCATGCACCCGGGACAGGGGGCCGGGGGAAACACCATATATTTT.

The chain employs TRBV5-6 and TRBJ1-1, with 9 bases identical to TRBD1. The length of the CDR3 is 16 residues. Trimming took 2 bases from V and 5 from J; bases not matched to a gene: 10. Germline-derived CDR1 and CDR2 are SGHDT and YYEEEE. The CDR3 coding sequence is TGTGCCAGCAGCTTACAGGGGGCGATTTCGAGAACTGAAGCTTTCTTT. As protein: CASSLQGAISRTEAFF. The whole variable domain, filled in from reference TRBV5-6 and TRBJ1-1, reads DAGVTQSPTHLIKTRGQQVTLRCSPKSGHDTVSWYQQALGQGPQFIFQYYEEEERQRGNFPDRFSGHQFPNYSSELNVNALLLGDSALYLCASSLQGAISRTEAFFGQGTRLTVV.

V gene TRBV10-2 combines with J gene TRBJ2-5; perhaps TRBD2 as D (5 bases). CDR1 and CDR2 from the germline V gene are WSHSY and SAAADI. Trimming shortened V by 8 bases and J by 2 bases, and 12 bases separated the two germline ends. The CDR3 extends over 13 amino acids. The CDR3 coding sequence is TGCGCCAGCGGCCGGACTGTTCAAGAGACCCAGTACTTC. It yields the protein CASGRTVQETQYF.

The chain is built from TRBV28 and TRBJ2-3; tentative D call: TRBD1 (5 bases). Germline lookup yields CDR1 MDHEN and CDR2 SYDVKM. This CDR3 spans 14 amino acids. Trimming took 4 bases from V and 2 from J, leaving 10 bases between them. This CDR3 is CASSSRQNTDTQYF. DNA of the CDR3: TGTGCCAGCAGTTCTCGACAGAACACAGATACGCAGTATTTT.

A few counts support this clone. V usage is TRBV28 and J usage is TRBJ1-1, with TRBD1 matching over 9 bases. V shed 6 bases, J shed 5 bases, and the junction held 4 bases outside the gene matches. Germline V gene data show CDR1 as MDHEN and CDR2 as SYDVKM. The CDR3 extends over 13 amino acids. The DNA of the CDR3 is TGTGCCAGCAGCGGACAGGGGTGGACTGAAGCTTTCTTT. The encoded protein is CASSGQGWTEAFF.

This clone has only one observation. The chain links TRBV30 to TRBJ1-1; tentatively, D is TRBD1 (6 bases). The CDR3 covers 12 residues. Trimming shortened V by 2 bases and J by 6 bases, and 10 bases separated the two germline ends. Germline assignment: CDR1 GTSNPN and CDR2 SVGIG (reference sequence). The CDR3 DNA is TGTGCCTGGAGTAGGGGGGGGGCTGAAGCTTTCTTT. Amino acids: CAWSRGGAEAFF.

The chain combines TRBV9 with TRBJ2-1; 9 nucleotides agree with TRBD2. The V gene's germline CDR1 is SGDLS and CDR2 YYNGEE. V lost 2 bases to trimming and J lost 2 bases; unmatched junction nucleotides: 2. The CDR3 consists of 15 residues. The CDR3 protein is CASSVGGGAYNEQFF. The CDR3 region has the DNA TGTGCCAGCAGCGTCGGCGGGGGGGCCTACAATGAGCAGTTCTTC.

This clone was seen a single time. Other DNA sequences in this sample translate to the same CDR3. V is TRBV18 and J is TRBJ1-5; 7 positions match TRBD1. Germline trimming cut 6 bases from V and 1 base from J; bases unmatched to any gene: 3. The V gene's germline CDR1 is KGHSH and CDR2 LQKENI. The CDR3 runs to 14 residues. The CDR3 protein is CASSPGQSNQPQHF. The CDR3 region has the DNA TGTGCCAGCTCCCCGGGACAGAGCAATCAGCCCCAGCATTTT.

V is TRBV27 and J is TRBJ1-1; 10 nucleotides line up with TRBD1. Germline-derived CDR1 and CDR2 are MNHEY and SMNVEV (reference sequence). The CDR3 extends over 17 amino acids. V dropped 2 bases and J dropped 0; count of bases not matched to a gene: 6. As DNA, the CDR3 is TGTGCCAGCAGTTTAAAAGGGACAGGGGTGGTGAACACTGAAGCTTTCTTT. The encoded protein is CASSLKGTGVVNTEAFF.

J is TRBJ2-7 and V is TRBV6-5; a possible D gene is TRBD1 (6 bases). Germline V gene data show CDR1 as MNHEY and CDR2 as SVGAGI. V was pared by 6 bases and J by 2 bases, with 11 bases between. There are 13 residues in the CDR3. The CDR3: CASSRDRTYEQYF. In DNA, the CDR3 is TGTGCCAGCAGCCGAGACAGGACCTACGAGCAGTACTTC.

The chain links TRBV28 to TRBJ2-6; TRBD2 is a possible D gene (5 bases). The CDR3 covers 18 residues. CDR1 is MDHEN, CDR2 SYDVKM, per germline. V was cut by 5 bases and J by 1 base, with 18 bases left in between. Here the CDR3 DNA reads TGTGCCAGCAGTCCCCTGAGGGCAGGCGTATCTGGGGCCAACGTCCTGACTTTC. Translation gives CASSPLRAGVSGANVLTF.

This chain connects TRBV5-5 to TRBJ2-7; 7 positions match TRBD1. Germline CDR1 SGHKS, CDR2 YYEKEE (reference sequence). The CDR3 covers 13 residues. J lost 4 bases, V lost 4 bases, and 5 bases had no gene match. This chain's CDR3 is CASSGDSFYEQYF. CDR3 DNA: TGTGCCAGCAGCGGGGACAGTTTTTACGAGCAGTACTTC.

This clone showed up just a few times. The rearrangement links TRBV28 to TRBJ1-2; a possible D gene is TRBD1 (5 bases). The CDR3 consists of 12 residues. Trimming pared 3 bases from V and 5 bases from J, leaving 7 bases between. The germline V gene has CDR1 MDHEN and CDR2 SYDVKM. DNA of the CDR3: TGTGCCAGCAGTTTTACAGGTTATGGCTACACCTTC. Translating it yields CASSFTGYGYTF.

The chain joins TRBV30 to TRBJ1-2; no reliable D call. Looked up from germline, CDR1 is GTSNPN and CDR2 is SVGIG (reference sequence). The CDR3 totals 12 residues. V shed 2 bases and J shed 3 bases, with 7 bases lying between them. The CDR3: CAWSFRDYGYTF. The CDR3 DNA reads as TGTGCCTGGAGTTTTCGAGACTATGGCTACACCTTC.

This chain uses TRBV29-1 with TRBJ2-1; tentative D call: TRBD1 (5 bases). The CDR3 totals 18 residues. Per germline, CDR1 SQVTM and CDR2 ANQGSEA. V was pared by 1 base and J by 6 bases, with 25 bases between. CDR3 DNA: TGCAGCGTTGAAGGAAACCAGGGTAGTACCGTAGGCGGCAATGAGCAGTTCTTC. Amino acids: CSVEGNQGSTVGGNEQFF.

This chain links TRBV24-1 with TRBJ2-2; 10 bases are a match to TRBD1. Losses at the gene ends were 3 bases for V and 6 bases for J; bases not matched to a gene: 3. Germline CDR1 reads KGHDR; CDR2 reads SFDVKD. The CDR3 sequence is 15 residues long. The CDR3: CATSDRTGGAGELFF. The CDR3 region has the DNA TGTGCCACCAGTGATAGGACAGGGGGGGCCGGGGAGCTGTTTTTT.

The chain combines TRBV7-6 with TRBJ2-5; 13 bases are shared with TRBD2. This CDR3 is 17 amino acids long. Trimming at V came to 5 bases and at J to 1 base, leaving 7 bases not matched to a gene. Germline lookup yields CDR1 SGHVS and CDR2 FNYEAQ. The CDR3 DNA is TGTGCCAGCAGCCCAGGGACTAGCGGGGCCCTCCAAGAGACCCAGTACTTC. Translation gives CASSPGTSGALQETQYF.

The rearrangement joins TRBV10-3 to TRBJ1-5; D is perhaps TRBD1 (5 bases). The ends were cut back, 3 bases at V and 3 bases at J, with 15 bases in the middle. The V gene's germline CDR1 is ENHRY and CDR2 SYGVKD. The CDR3 is 16 amino acids. CDR3 sequence: CAISDSREGPNQPQHF. CDR3 in DNA: TGTGCCATCAGTGATAGCAGGGAAGGCCCCAATCAGCCCCAGCATTTT.

The chain carries TRBV6-5 and TRBJ2-7; 7 nucleotides match TRBD1. Germline CDR1 and CDR2: MNHEY and SVGAGI. The V and J ends lost 6 bases and 5 bases, in that order; junction bases with no gene match: 13. The CDR3 is 15 residues long. Written as DNA, the CDR3 is TGTGCCAGCAGAGCCGGGACAGCATCTCGCCACGAGCAGTACTTC. It yields the protein CASRAGTASRHEQYF.

The chain links TRBV27 to TRBJ1-2; possibly TRBD1 for D (5 bases). Trimming removed 7 bases from V and 3 bases from J, with 18 bases in between. This CDR3 comprises 15 residues. Germline V gene lookup returns CDR1 MNHEY and CDR2 SMNVEV (reference sequence). CDR3 region: CASNYKRGEDYGYTF. DNA of the CDR3: TGTGCCAGCAACTACAAAAGGGGTGAGGACTATGGCTACACCTTC.

This rearrangement joins TRBV5-1 to TRBJ2-2; 8 nucleotides align to TRBD2. V gave up 3 bases and J gave up 4 bases; unmatched junction bases: 8. The CDR3 sequence is 16 residues long. Per the germline V gene, CDR1 is SGHRS and CDR2 is YFSETQ. The CDR3 DNA reads TGCGCCAGCAGCTCCTCGGCGCTAGCGGGCACCGGGGAGCTGTTTTTT. Amino acids: CASSSSALAGTGELFF.

This rearrangement joins TRBV18 to TRBJ1-4; 8 bases fit TRBD1. CDR1 is KGHSH, CDR2 LQKENI, per germline. V lost 4 bases to trimming and J lost 0 bases; unmatched junction nucleotides: 4. CDR3 size: 16 residues. CDR3 in DNA: TGTGCCAGCTCACTTCCGACAGGGGCAACTAATGAAAAACTGTTTTTT. This codes for CASSLPTGATNEKLFF. The whole variable domain, remainder taken from reference TRBV18 and TRBJ1-4, is NAGVMQNPRHLVRRRGQEARLRCSPMKGHSHVYWYRQLPEEGLKFMVYLQKENIIDESGMPKERFSAEFPKEGPSILRIQQVVRGDSAAYFCASSLPTGATNEKLFFGSGTQLSVL.

In its sample, this clone was seen once. CDR3 sequence (DNA): TGTGCCAGCAGCCCATGGACAGGTGGGCTCCAAGAGACCCAGTACTTC. This encodes CASSPWTGGLQETQYF. The chain is built from TRBV7-9 and TRBJ2-5; 7 nucleotides align to TRBD1. V shed 5 bases and J 1 base; nucleotides not matched to a gene: 10. The CDR3 runs to 16 residues. CDR1 and CDR2 from the germline V gene are SEHNR and FQNEAQ (reference sequence). Looking up the rest from reference TRBV7-9 and TRBJ2-5 gives the full variable domain: DTGVSQNPRHKITKRGQNVTFRCDPISEHNRLYWYRQTLGQGPEFLTYFQNEAQLEKSRLLSDRFSAERPKGSFSTLEIQRTEQGDSAMYLCASSPWTGGLQETQYFGPGTRLLVL.